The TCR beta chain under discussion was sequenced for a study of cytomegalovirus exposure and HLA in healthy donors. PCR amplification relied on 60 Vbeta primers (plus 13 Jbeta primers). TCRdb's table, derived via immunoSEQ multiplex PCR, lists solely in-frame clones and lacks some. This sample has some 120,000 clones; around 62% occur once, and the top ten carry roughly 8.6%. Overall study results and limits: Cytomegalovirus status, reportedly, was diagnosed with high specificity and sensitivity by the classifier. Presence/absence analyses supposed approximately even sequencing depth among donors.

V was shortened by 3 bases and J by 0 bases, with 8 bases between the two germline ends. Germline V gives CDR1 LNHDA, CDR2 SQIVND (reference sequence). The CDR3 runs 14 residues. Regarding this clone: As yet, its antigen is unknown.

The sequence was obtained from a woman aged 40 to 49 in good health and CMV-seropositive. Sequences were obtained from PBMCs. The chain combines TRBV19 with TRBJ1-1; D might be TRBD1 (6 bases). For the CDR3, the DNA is TGTGCCAGTAGTATGGGGGCTTTGAACACTGAAGCTTTCTTT. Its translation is CASSMGALNTEAFF. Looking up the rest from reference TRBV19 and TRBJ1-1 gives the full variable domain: DGGITQSPKYLFRKEGQNVTLSCEQNLNHDAMYWYRQDPGQGLRLIYYSQIVNDFQKGDIAEGYSVSREKKESFPLTVTSAQKNPTAFYLCASSMGALNTEAFFGQGTRLTVV.